The clone carrying this T cell receptor (beta chain) was found many times. The antigen is undetermined. The source of the sample is a study of T cells in Graves' hyperthyroidism and ophthalmopathy. General study findings and limits: The majority of expanded thyroid clonotypes above 0.001 also appeared in blood.

Each diagnosis drew on symptoms, thyroxine, TRAb, thyroid ultrasound and orbital computed tomography findings. The study collected blood at first hyperthyroidism diagnosis, before any ophthalmopathy symptoms arose. Germline CDR1 LGHDT, CDR2 YNNKEL (reference sequence). Trimming left V 0 bases short and J 7 bases short, with 7 bases between. The length of the CDR3 is 14 residues. It was RNA transcripts that yielded the amplified TCR beta CDR3 regions. Carried out on the TCR CDR3, a first-round RT-PCR used the HTBI primer set. TCRdb fed the multiplex PCR reads into MiXCR, producing one record per CDR3 protein. The table records around 350,000 distinct CDR3 sequences, about 17% of them present only once.

The chain recombines TRBV3-1 with TRBJ1-6; D gene ambiguous. Input material: blood. This receptor was taken from a woman in her 30s with Graves' hyperthyroidism that later progressed to Graves' ophthalmopathy. CDR3 nucleotide sequence: TGTGCCAGCAGCCAAGAGACGAAGAATTCACCCCTCCACTTT. Protein sequence: CASSQETKNSPLHF.